The subject of this entry is one T cell receptor beta chain. The antigen remains undetermined. The sample is drawn from a study of T-cell reconstitution after alpha-beta-depleted transplantation in children. General observations from the study: The high TCRbeta diversity at day 60 in some patients came from surviving recipient T cells and thymic progenitors. Reportedly, only several hundred clones from non-depleted graft cells drove alpha-beta T-cell counts at about two months. One year post-transplant, T-cell counts and diversity were largely derived from T cells produced anew.

Unique molecular identifiers were incorporated into the prepared TCRbeta library. MiXCR was run by TCRdb on the PCR reads, yielding one entry per CDR3 protein. The table includes about 600,000 distinct CDR3 sequences, roughly 13% detected once. The CDR3 consists of 13 residues. The V end was cut by 3 bases, the J end by 0 bases, with 6 bases between. CDR1 and CDR2 from the germline V gene are GTSNPN and SVGIG (reference sequence). Source: PBMCs, mostly from graft donor cells, taken 360 days after TCRalphabeta/CD19-depleted stem cell transplant. This chain links TRBV30 with TRBJ2-1; possibly TRBD1 or TRBD2 for D (5 bases each). This clonotype was sampled from a male patient between 10 and 17 years old who had a stem cell transplant for acute myeloid leukemia, so the T cells may come from the graft donor. CDR3 DNA sequence: TGTGCCTGGAGAGGGACCTCCTACAATGAGCAGTTCTTC. It yields the protein CAWRGTSYNEQFF.